This T cell receptor (beta chain) derives from a study of T cell changes during pregnancy in multiple sclerosis. Germline lookup yields CDR1 KGHSH and CDR2 LQKENI. V dropped 3 bases and J dropped 4; count of bases not matched to a gene: 4. This CDR3 is built from 14 residues. With regard to this clone: The identical CDR3 is also encoded by other nucleotide sequences in the sample.

Method: immunoSEQ multiplex PCR; TCRdb's copy keeps in-frame clones and lacks some. This sample has about 79,000 clones, with under 95% found just once. This sequence joins TRBV18 and TRBJ2-7, with 9 bases aligning to TRBD1. Sequenced material: CD4+ T cells from peripheral blood mononuclear cells, taken in the second trimester of pregnancy. The receptor was isolated from a female donor with multiple sclerosis, enrolled in a pregnancy study. Written as DNA, the CDR3 is TGTGCCAGCTCACCGGGGACAGGGTCGTACGAGCAGTACTTC. The encoded protein is CASSPGTGSYEQYF.